This is a list of T cell receptor beta chains from one sample in a study of cytomegalovirus exposure and HLA in healthy donors. The table came from immunoSEQ multiplex PCR; TCRdb's copy has only in-frame clones and leaves some out. Among about 140,000 clones listed, more than 70% were seen once. Sequencing was performed on PBMCs. The receptors derive from a woman aged 45-60 years in good health and CMV-seronegative. CDR3s include the opening cysteine and the closing phenylalanine or tryptophan. Each record gives: J gene, D gene, clone size, V gene, CDR3 protein, CDR3 DNA. A D gene is named only where the DNA matches it firmly. Expanded clones are given a class, and other clones once, few, many or no size at all.

J: TRBJ1-2; D: NA; size: NA; V: TRBV28; CDR3: CASSPGQFNYGYTF; DNA: TGTGCCAGCAGCCCTGGACAGTTTAACTATGGCTACACCTTC
J: TRBJ2-4; D: TRBD1; size: NA; V: TRBV7-8; CDR3: CASSLVTGTGYDIQYF; DNA: TGTGCCAGCAGCTTAGTTACCGGGACAGGGTACGACATTCAGTACTTC
J: TRBJ2-3; D: TRBD2; size: NA; V: TRBV6-4; CDR3: CASSALAGASTDTQYF; DNA: TGTGCCAGCAGCGCTCTAGCGGGGGCTAGCACAGATACGCAGTATTTT
J: TRBJ2-4; D: NA; size: NA; V: TRBV5-4; CDR3: CASTAGAGNIQYF; DNA: TGTGCCAGCACGGCGGGGGCAGGAAACATTCAGTACTTC
J: TRBJ1-4; D: TRBD1; size: few; V: TRBV30; CDR3: CAWSQGGEKLFF; DNA: TGTGCCTGGAGTCAGGGGGGTGAAAAACTGTTTTTT
J: TRBJ1-2; D: TRBD1; size: NA; V: TRBV5-6; CDR3: CASSRTGGDHGYTF; DNA: TGTGCCAGCAGCCGTACAGGGGGTGATCATGGCTACACCTTC
J: TRBJ1-5; D: TRBD1; size: NA; V: TRBV5-1; CDR3: CASSSGDRQYSNQPQHF; DNA: TGCGCCAGCAGTTCCGGGGACAGGCAATATAGCAATCAGCCCCAGCATTTT
J: TRBJ2-7; D: TRBD1; size: NA; V: TRBV14; CDR3: CASSLLGTAYEQYF; DNA: TGTGCCAGCAGCCTGCTCGGGACAGCCTACGAGCAGTACTTC
J: TRBJ2-2; D: TRBD2; size: NA; V: TRBV4-2; CDR3: CASSQDASGLNTGELFF; DNA: TGTGCCAGCAGCCAAGATGCTAGCGGGCTGAACACCGGGGAGCTGTTTTTT
J: TRBJ2-7; D: TRBD2; size: NA; V: TRBV6-5; CDR3: CASSPLAGGPGEQYF; DNA: TGTGCCAGCAGTCCGCTAGCGGGGGGGCCGGGCGAGCAGTACTTC
J: TRBJ1-5; D: TRBD1; size: NA; V: TRBV6-5; CDR3: CASSSQTGAPQPQHF; DNA: TGTGCCAGCAGTTCGCAGACAGGGGCGCCTCAGCCCCAGCATTTT
J: TRBJ1-2; D: NA; size: NA; V: TRBV15; CDR3: CATSRETANYGYTF; DNA: TGTGCCACCAGCAGAGAGACAGCGAACTATGGCTACACCTTC
J: TRBJ1-4; D: TRBD1; size: few; V: TRBV6-1; CDR3: CASSPQGQMNEKLFF; DNA: TGTGCCAGCAGTCCCCAGGGACAGATGAATGAAAAACTGTTTTTT
J: TRBJ2-1; D: NA; size: NA; V: TRBV30; CDR3: CAWSGVVNEQFF; DNA: TGTGCCTGGTCCGGGGTCGTGAATGAGCAGTTCTTC
J: TRBJ2-3; D: TRBD2; size: NA; V: TRBV10-3; CDR3: CAISDRLAEFTDTQYF; DNA: TGTGCCATCAGTGATAGGCTAGCGGAGTTCACAGATACGCAGTATTTT
J: TRBJ2-1; D: TRBD2; size: NA; V: TRBV5-4; CDR3: CASSPIAGGGYNEQFF; DNA: TGTGCCAGCAGCCCAATAGCGGGGGGCGGCTACAATGAGCAGTTCTTC
J: TRBJ2-7; D: NA; size: NA; V: TRBV16; CDR3: CASSQSRGTYEQYF; DNA: TGTGCCAGCAGCCAATCAAGGGGAACCTACGAGCAGTACTTC
J: TRBJ2-1; D: TRBD2; size: NA; V: TRBV28; CDR3: CASSLAGGGYNEQFF; DNA: TGTGCCAGCAGCTTAGCGGGGGGAGGCTACAATGAGCAGTTCTTC
J: TRBJ1-6; D: TRBD1; size: NA; V: TRBV4-1; CDR3: CASSQGQGADSPLHF; DNA: TGCGCCAGCAGCCAGGGACAGGGGGCTGATTCACCCCTCCACTTT
J: TRBJ1-6; D: NA; size: NA; V: TRBV7-2; CDR3: CASSLVTGNNSPLHF; DNA: TGTGCCAGCAGCTTAGTTACAGGAAATAATTCACCCCTCCACTTT
J: TRBJ1-1; D: TRBD1; size: NA; V: TRBV6-5; CDR3: CASSLMGQVNTEAFF; DNA: TGTGCCAGCAGCCTAATGGGACAGGTCAACACTGAAGCTTTCTTT
J: TRBJ2-3; D: NA; size: few; V: TRBV5-1; CDR3: CASSLSAVVTDTQYF; DNA: TGCGCCAGCAGCTTGTCAGCGGTTGTCACAGATACGCAGTATTTT
J: TRBJ1-2; D: NA; size: NA; V: TRBV5-6; CDR3: CASSLRGFYGYTF; DNA: TGCGCCAGCAGCTTGCGGGGATTCTATGGCTACACCTTC
J: TRBJ2-3; D: TRBD1; size: few; V: TRBV5-6; CDR3: CASSLYRTGGDTQYF; DNA: TGTGCCAGCAGCTTATATAGGACAGGGGGGGATACGCAGTATTTT
J: TRBJ2-4; D: NA; size: NA; V: TRBV9; CDR3: CASSPPTGIVQNIQYF; DNA: TGTGCCAGCAGCCCCCCTACAGGGATCGTCCAAAACATTCAGTACTTC
J: TRBJ1-6; D: TRBD1; size: NA; V: TRBV19; CDR3: CASRYLPGQRYSPLHF; DNA: TGTGCCAGTAGATACCTTCCGGGACAGAGGTATTCACCCCTCCACTTT
J: TRBJ2-2; D: TRBD1; size: NA; V: TRBV11-3; CDR3: CASSFTGGPTGELFF; DNA: TGTGCCAGCAGCTTCACAGGGGGCCCCACCGGGGAGCTGTTTTTT
J: TRBJ1-4; D: TRBD1; size: NA; V: TRBV4-1; CDR3: CASRKTGAEKLFF; DNA: TGCGCCAGCAGAAAGACAGGGGCTGAAAAACTGTTTTTT
J: TRBJ2-6; D: NA; size: few; V: TRBV7-2; CDR3: CASSVKSGANVLTF; DNA: TGTGCCAGCAGCGTAAAATCTGGGGCCAACGTCCTGACTTTC
J: TRBJ2-3; D: TRBD1; size: NA; V: TRBV19; CDR3: CASSTHPGQGADTQYF; DNA: TGTGCCAGTAGTACGCATCCGGGACAGGGGGCAGATACGCAGTATTTT
J: TRBJ2-7; D: TRBD2; size: NA; V: TRBV29-1; CDR3: CSVEVAGATYEQYF; DNA: TGCAGCGTTGAGGTAGCGGGGGCCACCTACGAGCAGTACTTC
J: TRBJ2-1; D: NA; size: NA; V: TRBV6-1; CDR3: CASSEPTDYNEQFF; DNA: TGTGCCAGCAGTGAACCGACAGACTACAATGAGCAGTTCTTC
J: TRBJ2-1; D: TRBD2; size: NA; V: TRBV12-5; CDR3: CASGLSGLAGEEQFF; DNA: TGTGCTAGTGGTTTGTCAGGACTAGCGGGCGAAGAGCAGTTCTTC
J: TRBJ1-2; D: NA; size: NA; V: TRBV6-1; CDR3: CASSEARTGYGYTF; DNA: TGTGCCAGCAGTGAAGCGCGGACGGGATATGGCTACACCTTC
J: TRBJ2-3; D: NA; size: NA; V: TRBV4-1; CDR3: CASKGRGTSTDTQYF; DNA: TGCGCCAGCAAAGGGCGGGGAACTAGCACAGATACGCAGTATTTT
J: TRBJ1-4; D: NA; size: NA; V: TRBV6-6; CDR3: CASSYSRGYNEKLFF; DNA: TGTGCCAGCAGTTACTCTAGGGGTTATAATGAAAAACTGTTTTTT
J: TRBJ2-7; D: NA; size: NA; V: TRBV7-8; CDR3: CASSPREGAAYEQYF; DNA: TGTGCCAGCAGCCCCCGGGAGGGGGCGGCATACGAGCAGTACTTC
J: TRBJ1-1; D: NA; size: NA; V: TRBV7-8; CDR3: CASSLAAGNTEAFF; DNA: TGTGCCAGCAGCTTAGCGGCGGGGAACACTGAAGCTTTCTTT
J: TRBJ2-5; D: TRBD2; size: NA; V: TRBV18; CDR3: CASSPIAGGYQETQYF; DNA: TGTGCCAGCTCCCCTATAGCGGGGGGGTACCAAGAGACCCAGTACTTC
J: TRBJ1-5; D: NA; size: NA; V: TRBV19; CDR3: CASSIGGEPQPQHF; DNA: TGTGCCAGTAGTATCGGAGGGGAGCCTCAGCCCCAGCATTTT
J: TRBJ2-5; D: TRBD2; size: NA; V: TRBV4-1; CDR3: CASSQDLGRAGRRETQYF; DNA: TGCGCCAGCAGCCAAGATCTCGGGCGAGCGGGGAGACGAGAGACCCAGTACTTC
J: TRBJ1-5; D: NA; size: NA; V: TRBV10-3; CDR3: CAISESRGGGGDQPQHF; DNA: TGTGCCATCAGTGAGTCGAGGGGGGGCGGCGGGGACCAGCCCCAGCATTTT
J: TRBJ2-1; D: TRBD2; size: NA; V: TRBV14; CDR3: CASSQGTSGGYEQFF; DNA: TGTGCCAGCAGCCAAGGGACTAGCGGGGGGTATGAGCAGTTCTTC
J: TRBJ1-6; D: NA; size: NA; V: TRBV30; CDR3: CAWARAGYGAPLHF; DNA: TGTGCCTGGGCCCGGGCGGGTTATGGGGCACCCCTCCACTTT
J: TRBJ1-4; D: TRBD1; size: NA; V: TRBV7-9; CDR3: CASSSGQGATNEKLFF; DNA: TGTGCCAGCAGCTCGGGACAGGGGGCAACTAATGAAAAACTGTTTTTT
J: TRBJ2-3; D: NA; size: NA; V: TRBV4-1; CDR3: CASSQVGGALSGTQYF; DNA: TGCGCCAGCAGCCAAGTAGGGGGGGCCTTAAGTGGTACGCAGTATTTT
J: TRBJ2-1; D: NA; size: NA; V: TRBV5-1; CDR3: CASSLSPDSAHNEQFF; DNA: TGCGCCAGCAGCTTGTCCCCGGACTCCGCCCACAATGAGCAGTTCTTC